These 32 T cell receptor beta chains originate from one sample sequenced in a study of blood T cell repertoires in COVID-19. Sequencing was performed with immunoSEQ multiplex PCR; in TCRdb, only in-frame clones are kept and a portion is missing. The table includes about 50,000 clones, 65% to 85% detected once. The source material was peripheral blood. These receptors all come from a woman of 80 years or more with acute or convalescent COVID-19.

Only a few counts were recorded for this clone. This chain uses TRBV6-5 with TRBJ2-7; TRBD1 might be the D (6 bases). The germline V gene has CDR1 MNHEY and CDR2 SVGAGI. The CDR3 is 15 residues long. Deletions cut 6 bases from V and 1 base from J, with 16 bases between. CDR3 protein: CASSRQGSRSYEQYF. The CDR3 DNA follows: TGTGCCAGCAGCCGTCAGGGGTCTCGATCCTACGAGCAGTACTTC.

The chain couples TRBV19 to TRBJ2-3, with 14 bases lining up with TRBD2. This CDR3 contains 17 residues. Per the germline V gene, CDR1 is LNHDA and CDR2 is SQIVND (reference sequence). The V and J ends lost 6 bases and 2 bases, in that order; junction bases with no gene match: 7. The CDR3 here is CASRRTSGGSFTDTQYF. The CDR3 DNA sequence: TGTGCCAGTAGGAGGACTAGCGGGGGGTCATTCACAGATACGCAGTATTTT. Full variable domain (outside the CDR3, taken from reference TRBV19 and TRBJ2-3): DGGITQSPKYLFRKEGQNVTLSCEQNLNHDAMYWYRQDPGQGLRLIYYSQIVNDFQKGDIAEGYSVSREKKESFPLTVTSAQKNPTAFYLCASRRTSGGSFTDTQYFGPGTRLTVL.

The chain is built from TRBV5-1 and TRBJ1-2, with TRBD1 as a possible D gene (5 bases). The ends were cut back, 0 bases at V and 7 bases at J, with 13 bases in the middle. The CDR3 consists of 14 residues. CDR1 and CDR2 from the germline V gene are SGHRS and YFSETQ. The CDR3 loop is CASSLDALGGGYTF. CDR3 coding DNA: TGCGCCAGCAGCTTGGATGCCCTCGGGGGTGGCTACACCTTC. Complete variable domain (other parts from reference TRBV5-1 and TRBJ1-2): KAGVTQTPRYLIKTRGQQVTLSCSPISGHRSVSWYQQTPGQGLQFLFEYFSETQRNKGNFPGRFSGRQFSNSRSEMNVSTLELGDSALYLCASSLDALGGGYTFGSGTRLTVV.

The genes are TRBV4-1 and TRBJ2-7; tentatively, D is TRBD1 (6 bases). CDR3 length equals 13 residues. V lost 4 bases and J lost 4, with 11 bases in between. The germline CDR1 and CDR2 sequences are MGHRA and YSYEKL. Here the CDR3 DNA reads TGCGCCAGCAGCCCCCTCGGACAGTACGAGCAGTACTTC. It is translated as CASSPLGQYEQYF.

In its sample, this clone was seen a few times. The genes are TRBV11-3 and TRBJ2-2, with D tentatively TRBD2 (6 bases). The germline gives CDR1 SGHNT, CDR2 YENEEA. The CDR3 is 16 residues long. Trimming pared 4 bases from V and 6 bases from J, leaving 18 bases between. CDR3: CASSSRREFGSGELFF. CDR3 nucleotide sequence: TGTGCCAGCAGCTCTAGGCGGGAATTTGGGTCCGGGGAGCTGTTTTTT.

V is TRBV5-1 and J is TRBJ1-1; weak D call: TRBD1 (5 bases). From germline, CDR1 is SGHRS and CDR2 YFSETQ. V was shortened by 1 base and J by 0 bases, with 10 bases between the two germline ends. The CDR3 spans 15 residues. In DNA, the CDR3 is TGCGCCAGCAGCTTGTTCTCAGGGATGAACACTGAAGCTTTCTTT. Encoded protein: CASSLFSGMNTEAFF.

This chain connects TRBV10-2 to TRBJ2-3; 9 positions agree with TRBD2. The germline V gene encodes CDR1 WSHSY and CDR2 SAAADI. V lost 0 bases to trimming and J lost 3 bases; unmatched junction nucleotides: 4. The CDR3 runs to 16 residues. CDR3 nucleotide sequence: TGCGCCAGCAGTGAGTCGGGCGGGGGGGGAACAGATACGCAGTATTTT. Protein sequence: CASSESGGGGTDTQYF.

This clone has only one observation. The genes are TRBV5-1 and TRBJ1-4; D perhaps matches TRBD1 (6 bases). CDR3 length: 14 residues. V shed 0 bases and J shed 7 bases, with 10 bases lying between them. Germline V gene sequence: CDR1 SGHRS, CDR2 YFSETQ. DNA of the CDR3: TGCGCCAGCAGCTTGGAGACAGGAGGTGAAAAACTGTTTTTT. Protein sequence: CASSLETGGEKLFF.

This clone has only one observation. The V gene is TRBV19, the J gene TRBJ1-5; perhaps TRBD1 as D (5 bases). The CDR3 is 15 amino acids. Germline V gene lookup returns CDR1 LNHDA and CDR2 SQIVND (reference sequence). The V and J ends lost 6 bases and 7 bases respectively, with 19 bases between them. The DNA of the CDR3 is TGTGCCAGTAGACAGGACGTTAATTCCCGGCAGCCCCAGCATTTT. Its translation: CASRQDVNSRQPQHF.

J is TRBJ2-1 and V is TRBV11-3, with 7 bases matching TRBD1. V was clipped by 4 bases and J by 8 bases; unmatched bases: 11. This CDR3 has 15 residues. Germline V gene lookup returns CDR1 SGHNT and CDR2 YENEEA. CDR3 sequence (DNA): TGTGCCAGCAGCTCCCGACAGGGTCCGGTCGATGAGCAGTTCTTC. Its protein product is CASSSRQGPVDEQFF.

This clone appeared once. The chain combines TRBV5-1 with TRBJ1-4, with D tentatively TRBD1 (5 bases). The CDR3 has 14 amino acids. Germline V gene data show CDR1 as SGHRS and CDR2 as YFSETQ. V dropped 0 bases and J dropped 6 bases, with 9 bases sitting between them. CDR3 nucleotide sequence: TGCGCCAGCAGCTTGGGACAGCAGGATGAAAAACTGTTTTTT. Translating it yields CASSLGQQDEKLFF.

The rearrangement links TRBV18 to TRBJ2-7, with TRBD2 matching over 11 bases. The germline gives CDR1 KGHSH, CDR2 LQKENI. The CDR3 covers 20 residues. The trim removed 3 bases at V and 5 bases at J, leaving 21 bases unmatched. The CDR3 sequence: CASSPYEITLAGGPEDEQYF. CDR3 nucleotides: TGTGCCAGCTCACCGTACGAAATAACGTTAGCGGGGGGGCCTGAGGACGAGCAGTACTTC.

V gene TRBV12-5 combines with J gene TRBJ1-5; 7 bases line up with TRBD1. The ends lost 6 bases at V and 9 bases at J; junction bases unmatched: 8. The CDR3 runs 13 residues. The germline V gene encodes CDR1 LGHNT and CDR2 FRNRAP. The CDR3 sequence: CASGTGVGWPQHF. The CDR3, as DNA: TGTGCTAGTGGAACAGGGGTTGGTTGGCCCCAGCATTTT.

V usage is TRBV3-1 (or the pseudogene TRBV3-2) and J usage is TRBJ2-3; D call uncertain. Germline CDR1 and CDR2: LGHDT and YNNKEL (reference sequence). V was shortened by 0 bases and J by 2 bases, with 15 bases between the two germline ends. The length of the CDR3 is 17 residues. The CDR3: CASSQDLMPHLTDTQYF. CDR3 sequence (DNA): TGTGCCAGCAGCCAAGATCTAATGCCCCACCTCACAGATACGCAGTATTTT.

This clone was seen only a few times. The chain uses TRBV19 and TRBJ1-1; tentatively, D is TRBD1 (5 bases). This CDR3 is built from 15 residues. Germline CDR1 reads LNHDA; CDR2 reads SQIVND (reference sequence). Between the trimmed V and J ends, which lost 8 bases and 1 base, there was a span of 17 bases. This CDR3 is CASQGLPPRNTEAFF. The CDR3 nucleotides read TGTGCCAGTCAGGGACTCCCCCCGAGGAACACTGAAGCTTTCTTT.

The chain links TRBV5-1 to TRBJ2-7, with 9 bases aligning to TRBD2. Germline CDR1 is SGHRS and CDR2 is YFSETQ. The CDR3 covers 17 residues. V gave up 5 bases and J gave up 3 bases; unmatched junction bases: 15. The CDR3 is CASRERGDPPRDYEQYF. Written as DNA, the CDR3 is TGCGCCAGCAGAGAGCGGGGGGACCCACCCCGAGACTACGAGCAGTACTTC.

This clone was counted once. CDR3 protein: CASSQVAGTDTQYF. CDR3 in DNA: TGCGCCAGCAGCCAAGTAGCGGGCACAGATACGCAGTATTTT. This sequence joins TRBV4-1 and TRBJ2-3, with TRBD2 as a possible D gene (6 bases). The V gene's germline CDR1 is MGHRA and CDR2 YSYEKL. CDR3 length: 14 amino acids. V lost 1 base and J 1 base, leaving 6 bases between the germline ends.

The CDR3 sequence is CAWNRGFLSGYTF. For the CDR3, the DNA is TGTGCCTGGAACAGGGGGTTCTTGAGTGGCTACACCTTC. The chain combines TRBV30 with TRBJ1-2; 8 positions agree with TRBD1. The CDR3 contains 13 residues. With 4 bases clipped from V and 7 bases from J, the junction kept 8 bases outside the gene matches. CDR1 and CDR2 (germline): GTSNPN, SVGIG (reference sequence).

This clone occurred a few times. The chain links TRBV19 to TRBJ2-1, with 8 bases matching TRBD2. The germline V gene encodes CDR1 LNHDA and CDR2 SQIVND (reference sequence). V was clipped by 2 bases and J by 9 bases; unmatched bases: 9. This CDR3 contains 15 residues. CDR3 DNA sequence: TGTGCCAGTAGTATACGAGCGGGGGCTTCTGGTGAGCAGTTCTTC. It encodes CASSIRAGASGEQFF.

CDR3: CASSSGQGVSEQYF. The CDR3, as DNA: TGTGCCAGCAGTTCGGGACAGGGGGTTTCGGAGCAGTACTTC. The chain links TRBV2 to TRBJ2-7, with 11 bases lining up with TRBD1. The CDR3 covers 14 residues. Germline V gene data show CDR1 as SNHLY and CDR2 as FYNNEI. J was trimmed by 7 bases and V by 5 bases; bases with no gene match: 7.

V usage is TRBV10-1 and J usage is TRBJ1-1; 7 bases align to TRBD1. This CDR3 is 12 amino acids long. The V segment lost 6 bases and the J segment 8 bases; nucleotides outside the gene matches: 6. Germline V gives CDR1 WNHNN, CDR2 SYGVQD (reference sequence). CDR3 protein: CASREQGWEAFF. In DNA, the CDR3 is TGCGCCAGCAGGGAACAGGGGTGGGAAGCTTTCTTT.

The sample holds one count of this clone. This chain joins TRBV5-1 and TRBJ2-5; 7 nucleotides line up with TRBD2. Trimming removed 7 bases from V and 3 bases from J; junction bases left unmatched: 6. The V gene's germline CDR1 is SGHRS and CDR2 YFSETQ. The CDR3 has 13 amino acids. CDR3 sequence reads: CASQRGGEETQYF. The CDR3 coding sequence is TGCGCCAGCCAGCGGGGCGGGGAAGAGACCCAGTACTTC.

The rearrangement links TRBV7-8 to TRBJ1-5, with D hard to call. The germline V gene encodes CDR1 SGHVS and CDR2 FQNEAQ. The V gene lost 0 bases and the J gene lost 3 bases, with 9 bases spanning the gap. The CDR3 consists of 15 residues. The CDR3 DNA reads as TGTGCCAGCAGCTTAGCGTTCAGCGCCAATCAGCCCCAGCATTTT. Its protein product is CASSLAFSANQPQHF.

The V call is TRBV5-1, the J call TRBJ2-3; possibly TRBD2 for D (6 bases). Trimming took 4 bases from V and 4 from J, leaving 13 bases between them. The germline CDR1 and CDR2 sequences are SGHRS and YFSETQ. The CDR3 has 14 residues. The CDR3 bases are TGCGCCAGCAGCCTCCGACTAGGGGCAGATACGCAGTATTTT. Translated, it gives CASSLRLGADTQYF.

The V gene is TRBV5-1, the J gene TRBJ1-2; a possible D gene is TRBD1 (5 bases). V lost 1 base and J 4 bases, leaving 14 bases between the germline ends. The CDR3 contains 15 residues. Germline CDR1 reads SGHRS; CDR2 reads YFSETQ. CDR3 in amino acids: CASSLIGQGSYGYTF. The CDR3 DNA reads TGCGCCAGCAGCTTGATTGGCCAGGGTTCCTATGGCTACACCTTC. Complete variable domain (other parts from reference TRBV5-1 and TRBJ1-2): KAGVTQTPRYLIKTRGQQVTLSCSPISGHRSVSWYQQTPGQGLQFLFEYFSETQRNKGNFPGRFSGRQFSNSRSEMNVSTLELGDSALYLCASSLIGQGSYGYTFGSGTRLTVV.

The V call is TRBV10-3, the J call TRBJ1-1, with D uncertain. This CDR3 has 13 amino acids. The ends were cut back, 4 bases at V and 2 bases at J, with 8 bases in the middle. Germline V gene sequence: CDR1 ENHRY, CDR2 SYGVKD. CDR3 loop: CAISGPVNTEAFF. The CDR3 nucleotides read TGTGCCATCAGTGGGCCCGTTAACACTGAAGCTTTCTTT.

The chain employs TRBV5-6 and TRBJ1-6; no clear D gene. V was shortened by 2 bases and J by 7 bases, with 16 bases between the two germline ends. There are 16 residues in the CDR3. Germline V lookup: CDR1 SGHDT, CDR2 YYEEEE. CDR3 protein: CASSLDSGSQNSPLHF. In nucleotides, the CDR3 is TGTGCCAGCAGCTTAGACTCCGGGTCCCAAAATTCACCCCTCCACTTT.

The J gene is TRBJ1-6, the V gene TRBV19; 8 nucleotides line up with TRBD1. V shed 5 bases and J 9 bases; nucleotides not matched to a gene: 6. From germline, CDR1 is LNHDA and CDR2 SQIVND (reference sequence). The length of the CDR3 is 14 residues. The CDR3 region is CASSEGTGGSPLHF. The CDR3 region has the DNA TGTGCCAGTAGTGAGGGTACAGGGGGTTCACCCCTCCACTTT. Based on the CDR3 plus reference TRBV19 and TRBJ1-6, the full variable domain is DGGITQSPKYLFRKEGQNVTLSCEQNLNHDAMYWYRQDPGQGLRLIYYSQIVNDFQKGDIAEGYSVSREKKESFPLTVTSAQKNPTAFYLCASSEGTGGSPLHFGNGTRLTVT.

The chain links TRBV19 to TRBJ1-4; 7 bases map to TRBD1. CDR1 and CDR2 (germline): LNHDA, SQIVND (reference sequence). CDR3 size: 14 residues. V dropped 4 bases and J dropped 7; count of bases not matched to a gene: 6. CDR3: CASSNRQGFEKLFF. CDR3 in DNA: TGTGCCAGTAGTAACAGACAGGGATTTGAAAAACTGTTTTTT.

The chain uses TRBV27 and TRBJ2-7; tentatively, D is TRBD2 (6 bases). This CDR3 region has 17 residues. Germline CDR1 is MNHEY and CDR2 is SMNVEV (reference sequence). Trimming shortened V by 4 bases and J by 4 bases, and 23 bases separated the two germline ends. The CDR3 here is CASSSTQRLGLTYEQYF. CDR3 in DNA: TGTGCCAGCAGTTCCACCCAGAGACTGGGACTGACATACGAGCAGTACTTC.

This rearrangement joins TRBV5-4 to TRBJ1-2; possible D gene TRBD1, 5 bases. The germline gives CDR1 SGHNT, CDR2 YYREEE (reference sequence). Trimming took 3 bases from V and 4 from J, leaving 13 bases between them. The CDR3 runs 14 residues. The CDR3 loop is CASSYGGGSYGYTF. DNA of the CDR3: TGTGCCAGCAGCTACGGGGGGGGGAGCTATGGCTACACCTTC.

The chain joins TRBV5-1 to TRBJ2-3, with 13 bases lining up with TRBD2. CDR1 SGHRS and CDR2 YFSETQ come from the germline V gene. Losses at the gene ends were 1 base for V and 8 bases for J; bases not matched to a gene: 4. This CDR3 is built from 15 residues. CDR3 coding DNA: TGCGCCAGCAGCTTGACTAGCGGGGGGGGCAGTACGCAGTATTTT. Amino acid sequence: CASSLTSGGGSTQYF.